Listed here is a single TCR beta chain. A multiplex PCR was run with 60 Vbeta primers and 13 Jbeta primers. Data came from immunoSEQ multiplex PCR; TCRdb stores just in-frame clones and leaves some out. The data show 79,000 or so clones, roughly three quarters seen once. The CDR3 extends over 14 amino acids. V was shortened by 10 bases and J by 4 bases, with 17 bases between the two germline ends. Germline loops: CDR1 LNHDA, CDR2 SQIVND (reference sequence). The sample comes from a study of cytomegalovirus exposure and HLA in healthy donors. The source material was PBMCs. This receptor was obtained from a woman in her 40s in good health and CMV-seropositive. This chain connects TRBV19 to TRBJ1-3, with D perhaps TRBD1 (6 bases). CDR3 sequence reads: CATIRTALGNTIYF. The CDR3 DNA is TGTGCCACCATTAGGACAGCGCTGGGAAACACCATATATTTT.